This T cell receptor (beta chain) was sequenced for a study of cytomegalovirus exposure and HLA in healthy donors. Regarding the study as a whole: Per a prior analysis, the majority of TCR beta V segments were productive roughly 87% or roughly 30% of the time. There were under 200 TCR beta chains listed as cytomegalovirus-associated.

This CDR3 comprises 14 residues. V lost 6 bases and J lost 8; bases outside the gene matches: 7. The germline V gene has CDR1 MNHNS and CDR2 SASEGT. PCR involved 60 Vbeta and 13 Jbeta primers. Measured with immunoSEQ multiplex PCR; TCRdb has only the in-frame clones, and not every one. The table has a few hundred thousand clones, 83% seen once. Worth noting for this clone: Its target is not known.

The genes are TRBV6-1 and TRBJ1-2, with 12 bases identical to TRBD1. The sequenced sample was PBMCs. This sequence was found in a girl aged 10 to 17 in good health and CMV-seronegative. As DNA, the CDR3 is TGTGCCAGCAGAAAATCCGGGACAGGGGGCGGCTACACCTTC. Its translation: CASRKSGTGGGYTF.